These T cell receptor beta chains were read from a single sample in a study of CD8 T cell repertoires and HIV-1 epitope variants. Profiling relied on immunoSEQ multiplex PCR, and the TCRdb table lists in-frame clones only, not all of them. The data contain approximately 90,000 clones, around 67% of them singletons. Sequencing was performed on uncultured baseline CD8+ T cells from peripheral blood mononuclear cells (PBMCs). Every receptor here comes from a male donor with HIV. The CDR3 runs from the conserved cysteine through the conserved F or W. Fields, in order: V gene, J gene, clone size, D gene, CDR3 protein, CDR3 DNA. D genes are given only for firm matches. The listing skips clone size in some rows; elsewhere it reads once, few, many or a size class.

>TRBV5-1|TRBJ2-2|.|.
CASSSRGTSREGGELFF
TGCGCCAGCAGCTCCAGGGGGACATCAAGGGAGGGCGGGGAGCTGTTTTTT
>TRBV7-6|TRBJ2-6|.|TRBD2
CASSPGRASGANVLTF
TGTGCCAGCAGCCCCGGGAGGGCCTCTGGGGCCAACGTCCTGACTTTC
>TRBV28|TRBJ2-7|few|.
CASSLSRPEQYF
TGTGCCAGCAGTCTTAGTCGCCCCGAGCAGTACTTC
>TRBV28|TRBJ1-1|.|.
CASVHPRRMNTEAFF
TGTGCCAGCGTCCACCCGCGGCGGATGAACACTGAAGCTTTCTTT
>TRBV11-2|TRBJ2-2|once|TRBD1
CASSPRGLPTGELFF
TGTGCCAGCAGCCCCAGGGGGCTACCCACCGGGGAGCTGTTTTTT
>TRBV7-6|TRBJ2-5|.|.
CASSLAVQGGETQYF
TGTGCCAGCAGCTTAGCGGTCCAGGGAGGAGAGACCCAGTACTTC
>TRBV6-4|TRBJ2-2|.|TRBD1
CASSEHGQGSTGELFF
TGTGCCAGCAGTGAACACGGACAGGGGAGCACCGGGGAGCTGTTTTTT
>TRBV5-1|TRBJ1-1|.|.
CASSLGPEAFF
TGCGCCAGCAGCTTGGGACCTGAAGCTTTCTTT
>TRBV5-1|TRBJ2-1|.|TRBD1
CASSVGQMMGNEQFF
TGCGCCAGCAGCGTGGGACAGATGATGGGCAATGAGCAGTTCTTC
>TRBV2|TRBJ2-1|.|.
CASGIGEVDNEQFF
TGTGCCAGCGGAATCGGGGAGGTGGACAATGAGCAGTTCTTC
>TRBV7-9|TRBJ1-2|.|TRBD1
CAGALSGQGDGYTF
TGTGCCGGGGCCTTGAGCGGACAGGGTGATGGCTACACCTTC
>TRBV4-3|TRBJ2-7|.|.
CASSQDLSYEQYF
TGCGCCAGCAGCCAAGACCTCTCCTACGAGCAGTACTTC
>TRBV28|TRBJ1-2|.|TRBD1
CASSLLDRVYGYTF
TGTGCCAGCAGTTTATTGGACAGGGTTTATGGCTACACCTTC
>TRBV5-1|TRBJ1-3|.|.
CASSRNTASSGNTIYF
TGCGCCAGCAGCCGAAACACGGCTTCTTCTGGAAACACCATATATTTT
>TRBV28|TRBJ1-4|.|.
CASSSRALNEKLFF
TGTGCCAGCAGTTCCCGGGCCCTCAATGAAAAACTGTTTTTT
>TRBV9|TRBJ2-5|.|.
CASSVLGGQETQYF
TGTGCCAGCAGCGTATTGGGGGGGCAGGAGACCCAGTACTTC
>TRBV7-9|TRBJ2-3|.|TRBD1
CASSDWTGGVGADTQYF
TGTGCCAGCAGCGATTGGACAGGGGGCGTTGGAGCAGATACGCAGTATTTT
>TRBV27|TRBJ2-5|.|TRBD2
CASMTSGLQETQYF
TGTGCCAGCATGACTAGCGGGCTGCAAGAGACCCAGTACTTC
>TRBV6-5|TRBJ2-7|.|TRBD1
CASSYRTGSYEQYF
TGTGCCAGCAGTTACCGGACAGGCTCCTACGAGCAGTACTTC
>TRBV7-2|TRBJ2-4|.|TRBD1
CATRDRGDIQYF
TGTGCCACCCGAGACAGGGGGGACATTCAGTACTTC
>TRBV30|TRBJ2-7|.|TRBD2
CAGQGLAGGRGGEQYF
TGTGCCGGCCAGGGACTAGCGGGGGGCCGGGGGGGGGAGCAGTACTTC
>TRBV5-1|TRBJ2-3|.|TRBD2
CASYPLAGGAGTDTQYF
TGCGCCAGTTACCCGTTAGCGGGGGGTGCGGGCACAGATACGCAGTATTTT
>TRBV9|TRBJ2-5|.|TRBD1
CASSGDREETQYF
TGTGCCAGCAGCGGGGACAGGGAAGAGACCCAGTACTTC
>TRBV9|TRBJ1-3|.|.
CASSVRAGLEGNTIYF
TGTGCCAGCAGCGTAAGGGCAGGGCTTGAAGGAAACACCATATATTTT
>TRBV4-1|TRBJ2-1|.|TRBD2
CASRQNLAGGYGEQFF
TGCGCCAGCAGGCAAAACTTAGCGGGAGGGTACGGTGAGCAGTTCTTC
>TRBV7-9|TRBJ2-2|.|.
CASSPGRDLEFTGELFF
TGTGCCAGCAGCCCCGGCCGGGACCTCGAGTTCACCGGGGAGCTGTTTTTT
>TRBV30|TRBJ1-5|.|.
CAWSGAGDNQPQHF
TGTGCCTGGAGTGGGGCAGGGGACAATCAGCCCCAGCATTTT
>TRBV4-1|TRBJ2-3|.|TRBD2
CASSQDRSGSVTDTQYF
TGCGCCAGCAGCCAAGACCGTAGCGGGAGCGTCACAGATACGCAGTATTTT
>TRBV6-6|TRBJ1-2|.|TRBD1
CASSSDRGLGYTF
TGTGCCAGCAGCTCAGACAGGGGACTTGGCTACACCTTC
>TRBV10-3|TRBJ2-1|.|.
CAISGPERDEQFF
TGTGCCATCAGTGGCCCAGAAAGGGATGAGCAGTTCTTC
>TRBV7-6|TRBJ1-5|.|TRBD1
CASSTGQNQPQHF
TGTGCCAGCAGCACGGGACAGAATCAGCCCCAGCATTTT
>TRBV28|TRBJ1-5|.|TRBD1
CASSSTDRGNQPQHF
TGTGCCAGCAGTTCGACGGACAGGGGCAATCAGCCCCAGCATTTT
>TRBV19|TRBJ2-2|.|TRBD1
CASSTGQGRGGELFF
TGTGCCAGTAGTACGGGACAGGGGCGGGGCGGGGAGCTGTTTTTT
>TRBV10-3|TRBJ2-1|.|TRBD2
CAMGIAGGLRNEQFF
TGTGCCATGGGGATAGCGGGGGGACTAAGGAATGAGCAGTTCTTC
>TRBV5-1|TRBJ2-7|.|.
CASSLVDSGVEQYF
TGCGCCAGCAGCTTGGTGGATAGTGGGGTCGAGCAGTACTTC
>TRBV18|TRBJ1-3|few|.
CASSQGPNTIYF
TGTGCCAGCTCACAGGGACCCAACACCATATATTTT
>TRBV6-5|TRBJ1-1|.|.
CASSDDRLGEAFF
TGTGCCAGCAGTGACGACAGACTCGGTGAAGCTTTCTTT
>TRBV19|TRBJ1-3|.|.
CASSTGDGNTIYF
TGTGCCAGTAGTACCGGGGACGGAAACACCATATATTTT
>TRBV6-6|TRBJ2-2|.|TRBD2
CASSYSGGSNTGELFF
TGTGCCAGCAGTTACTCTGGCGGGAGTAACACCGGGGAGCTGTTTTTT
>TRBV29-1|TRBJ1-2|.|.
CSVVEDSLYGYTF
TGCAGCGTCGTAGAGGACAGCTTGTATGGCTACACCTTC
>TRBV7-2|TRBJ2-3|few|TRBD1
CASSSSGQGGDTQYF
TGTGCCAGCAGCTCATCGGGACAGGGGGGAGATACGCAGTATTTT
>TRBV19|TRBJ1-4|.|.
CASHGAGANEKLFF
TGTGCCAGTCACGGGGCCGGAGCTAATGAAAAACTGTTTTTT
>TRBV19|TRBJ2-3|.|.
CASKEGASGADTQYF
TGTGCCAGTAAAGAAGGGGCGAGTGGTGCAGATACGCAGTATTTT
>TRBV7-9|TRBJ2-1|.|TRBD2
CAYPGPLAGTHYNEQFF
TGTGCCTACCCGGGTCCCCTAGCGGGCACCCACTACAATGAGCAGTTCTTC
>TRBV5-1|TRBJ2-7|.|TRBD1
CASFTGTGKYEQYF
TGCGCCAGCTTTACCGGGACAGGGAAGTACGAGCAGTACTTC
>TRBV13|TRBJ1-4|once|.
CASSLGTGKLFF
TGTGCCAGCAGCTTAGGCACCGGGAAACTGTTTTTT
>TRBV19|TRBJ2-2|.|TRBD2
CASSGAGGPNTGELFF
TGTGCCAGTAGTGGAGCGGGGGGTCCGAACACCGGGGAGCTGTTTTTT
>TRBV28|TRBJ2-3|.|.
CASRVGTSSTDTQYF
TGTGCCAGCAGAGTTGGGACTTCTAGCACAGATACGCAGTATTTT
>TRBV28|TRBJ2-6|once|.
CASSLEEGTPSGANVLTF
TGTGCCAGCAGTTTAGAGGAGGGAACCCCCTCTGGGGCCAACGTCCTGACTTTC
>TRBV7-9|TRBJ1-1|.|.
CASSLEAFENLNTEAFF
TGTGCCAGCAGCTTAGAGGCTTTTGAAAATCTGAACACTGAAGCTTTCTTT
>TRBV12-5|TRBJ2-1|.|.
CASGSASSYNEQFF
TGTGCTAGTGGTTCCGCGAGCTCCTACAATGAGCAGTTCTTC
>TRBV5-5|TRBJ2-7|.|TRBD2
CASSLTSGSYEQYF
TGTGCCAGCAGCTTGACTAGCGGGAGCTACGAGCAGTACTTC
>TRBV15|TRBJ2-1|few|.
CATASGGVGNEQFF
TGTGCCACCGCTTCAGGAGGGGTCGGGAATGAGCAGTTCTTC